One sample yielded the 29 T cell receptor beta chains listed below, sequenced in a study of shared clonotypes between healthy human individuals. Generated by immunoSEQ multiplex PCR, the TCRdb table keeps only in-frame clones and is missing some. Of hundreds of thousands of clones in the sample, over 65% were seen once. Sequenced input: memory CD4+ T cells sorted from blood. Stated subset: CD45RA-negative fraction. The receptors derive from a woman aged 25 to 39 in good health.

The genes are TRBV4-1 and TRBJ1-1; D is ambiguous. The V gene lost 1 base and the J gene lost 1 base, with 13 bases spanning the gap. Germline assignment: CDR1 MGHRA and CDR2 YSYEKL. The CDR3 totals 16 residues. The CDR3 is CASSQGRGRGNTEAFF. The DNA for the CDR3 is TGCGCCAGCAGCCAAGGTCGCGGACGGGGGAACACTGAAGCTTTCTTT.

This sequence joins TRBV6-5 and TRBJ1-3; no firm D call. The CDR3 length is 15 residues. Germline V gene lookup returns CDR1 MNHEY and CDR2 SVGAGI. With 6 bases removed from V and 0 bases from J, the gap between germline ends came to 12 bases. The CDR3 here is CASRVDLYSGNTIYF. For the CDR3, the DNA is TGTGCCAGCAGGGTAGACTTGTACTCTGGAAACACCATATATTTT.

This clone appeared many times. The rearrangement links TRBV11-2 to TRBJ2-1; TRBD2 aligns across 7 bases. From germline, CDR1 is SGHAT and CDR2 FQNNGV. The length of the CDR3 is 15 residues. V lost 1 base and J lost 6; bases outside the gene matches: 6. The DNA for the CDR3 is TGTGCCAGCAGCTTAGTAGCGGGTTTTTCCAATGAGCAGTTCTTC. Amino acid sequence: CASSLVAGFSNEQFF.

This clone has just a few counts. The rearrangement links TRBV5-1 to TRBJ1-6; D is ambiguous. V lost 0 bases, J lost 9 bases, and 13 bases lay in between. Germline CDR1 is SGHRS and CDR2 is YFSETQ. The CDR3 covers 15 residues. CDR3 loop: CASSLETVGSSPLHF. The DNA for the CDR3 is TGCGCCAGCAGCTTGGAGACGGTGGGGAGTTCACCCCTCCACTTT.

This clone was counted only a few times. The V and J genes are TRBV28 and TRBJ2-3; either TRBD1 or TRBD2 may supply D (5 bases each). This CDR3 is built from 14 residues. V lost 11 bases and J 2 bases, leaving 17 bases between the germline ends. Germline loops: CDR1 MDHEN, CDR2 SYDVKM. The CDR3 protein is CAAGTGYITDTQYF. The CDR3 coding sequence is TGTGCCGCGGGTACAGGCTACATCACAGATACGCAGTATTTT. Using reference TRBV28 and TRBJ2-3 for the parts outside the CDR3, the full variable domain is DVKVTQSSRYLVKRTGEKVFLECVQDMDHENMFWYRQDPGLGLRLIYFSYDVKMKEKGDIPEGYSVSREKKERFSLILESASTNQTSMYLCAAGTGYITDTQYFGPGTRLTVL.

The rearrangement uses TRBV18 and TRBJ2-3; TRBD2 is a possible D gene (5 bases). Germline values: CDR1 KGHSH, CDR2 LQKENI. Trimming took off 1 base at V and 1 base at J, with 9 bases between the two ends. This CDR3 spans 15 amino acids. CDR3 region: CASSPLALRTDTQYF. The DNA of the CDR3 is TGTGCCAGCTCACCACTAGCGCTCCGCACAGATACGCAGTATTTT.

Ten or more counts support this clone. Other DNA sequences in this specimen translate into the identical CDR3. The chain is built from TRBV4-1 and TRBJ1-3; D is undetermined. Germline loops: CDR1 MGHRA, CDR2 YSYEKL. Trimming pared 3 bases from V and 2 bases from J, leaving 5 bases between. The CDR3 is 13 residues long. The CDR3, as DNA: TGCGCCAGCAGCCATGACACTGGAAACACCATATATTTT. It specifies CASSHDTGNTIYF.

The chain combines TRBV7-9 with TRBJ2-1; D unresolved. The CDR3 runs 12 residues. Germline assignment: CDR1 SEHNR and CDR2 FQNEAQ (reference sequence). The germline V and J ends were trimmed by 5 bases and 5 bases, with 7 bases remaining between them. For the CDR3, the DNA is TGTGCCAGCAGCCAAGCAAACAATGAGCAGTTCTTC. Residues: CASSQANNEQFF. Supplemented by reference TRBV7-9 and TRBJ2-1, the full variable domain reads DTGVSQNPRHKITKRGQNVTFRCDPISEHNRLYWYRQTLGQGPEFLTYFQNEAQLEKSRLLSDRFSAERPKGSFSTLEIQRTEQGDSAMYLCASSQANNEQFFGPGTRLTVL.

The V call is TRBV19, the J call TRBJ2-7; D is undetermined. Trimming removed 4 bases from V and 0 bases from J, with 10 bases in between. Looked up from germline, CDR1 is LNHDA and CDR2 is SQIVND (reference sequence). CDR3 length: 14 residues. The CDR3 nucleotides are TGTGCCAGTAGTAAACAGCTAACCTCCTACGAGCAGTACTTC. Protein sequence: CASSKQLTSYEQYF. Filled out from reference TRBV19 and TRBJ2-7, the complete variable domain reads DGGITQSPKYLFRKEGQNVTLSCEQNLNHDAMYWYRQDPGQGLRLIYYSQIVNDFQKGDIAEGYSVSREKKESFPLTVTSAQKNPTAFYLCASSKQLTSYEQYFGPGTRLTVT.

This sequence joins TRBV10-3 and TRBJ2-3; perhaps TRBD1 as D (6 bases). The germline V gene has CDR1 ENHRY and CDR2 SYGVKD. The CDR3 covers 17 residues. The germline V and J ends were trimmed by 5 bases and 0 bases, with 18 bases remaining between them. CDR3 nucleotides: TGTGCCATCAGTCGCATTCTGGACAGATCTAGCACAGATACGCAGTATTTT. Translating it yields CAISRILDRSSTDTQYF.

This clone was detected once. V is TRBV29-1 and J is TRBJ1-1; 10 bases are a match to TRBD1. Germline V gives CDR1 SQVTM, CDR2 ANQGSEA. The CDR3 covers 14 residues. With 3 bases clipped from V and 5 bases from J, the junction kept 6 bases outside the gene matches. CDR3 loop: CSVDLTGGSTEAFF. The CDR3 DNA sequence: TGCAGCGTTGATTTGACAGGGGGCAGTACTGAAGCTTTCTTT.

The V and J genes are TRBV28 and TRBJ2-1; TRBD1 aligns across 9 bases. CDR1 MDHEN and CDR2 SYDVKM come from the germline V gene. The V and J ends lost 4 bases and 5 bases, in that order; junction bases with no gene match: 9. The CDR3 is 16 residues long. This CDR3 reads CASSSPGQGIDNEQFF. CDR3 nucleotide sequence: TGTGCCAGCAGTTCCCCCGGACAGGGGATAGACAATGAGCAGTTCTTC. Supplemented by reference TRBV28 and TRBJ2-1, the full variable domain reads DVKVTQSSRYLVKRTGEKVFLECVQDMDHENMFWYRQDPGLGLRLIYFSYDVKMKEKGDIPEGYSVSREKKERFSLILESASTNQTSMYLCASSSPGQGIDNEQFFGPGTRLTVL.

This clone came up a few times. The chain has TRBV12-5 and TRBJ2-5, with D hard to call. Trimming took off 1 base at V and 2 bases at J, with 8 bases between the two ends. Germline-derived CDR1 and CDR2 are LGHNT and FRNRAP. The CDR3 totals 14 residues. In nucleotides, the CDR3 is TGTGCTAGTGGTTTGGGACATACTCAAGAGACCCAGTACTTC. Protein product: CASGLGHTQETQYF. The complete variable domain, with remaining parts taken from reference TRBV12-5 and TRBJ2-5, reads DARVTQTPRHKVTEMGQEVTMRCQPILGHNTVFWYRQTMMQGLELLAYFRNRAPLDDSGMPKDRFSAEMPDATLATLKIQPSEPRDSAVYFCASGLGHTQETQYFGPGTRLLVL.

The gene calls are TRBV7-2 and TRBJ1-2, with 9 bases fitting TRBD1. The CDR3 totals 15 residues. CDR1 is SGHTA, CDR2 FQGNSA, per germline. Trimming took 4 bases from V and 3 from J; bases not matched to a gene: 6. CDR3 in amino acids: CASSSTGGSDYGYTF. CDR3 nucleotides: TGTGCCAGCAGCTCCACAGGGGGCTCGGACTATGGCTACACCTTC.

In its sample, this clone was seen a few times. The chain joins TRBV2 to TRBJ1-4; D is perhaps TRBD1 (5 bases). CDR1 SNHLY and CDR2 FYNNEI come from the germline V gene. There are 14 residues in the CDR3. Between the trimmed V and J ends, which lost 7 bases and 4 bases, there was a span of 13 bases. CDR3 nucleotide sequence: TGTGCCAGCACTAAGAGGGACGGTAATGAAAAACTGTTTTTT. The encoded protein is CASTKRDGNEKLFF.

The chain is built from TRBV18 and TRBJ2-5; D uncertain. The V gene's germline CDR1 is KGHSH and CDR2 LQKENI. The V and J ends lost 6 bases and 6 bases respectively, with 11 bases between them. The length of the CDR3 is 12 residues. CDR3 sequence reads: CASSPSEKTQYF. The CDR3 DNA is TGTGCCAGCTCCCCCTCCGAGAAGACCCAGTACTTC. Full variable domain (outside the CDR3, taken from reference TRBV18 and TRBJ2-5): NAGVMQNPRHLVRRRGQEARLRCSPMKGHSHVYWYRQLPEEGLKFMVYLQKENIIDESGMPKERFSAEFPKEGPSILRIQQVVRGDSAAYFCASSPSEKTQYFGPGTRLLVL.

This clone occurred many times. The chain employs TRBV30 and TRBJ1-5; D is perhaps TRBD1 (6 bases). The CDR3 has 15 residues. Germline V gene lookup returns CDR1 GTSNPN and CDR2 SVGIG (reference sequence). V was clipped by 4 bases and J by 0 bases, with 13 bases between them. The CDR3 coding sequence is TGTGCCTGGACTCGGGGGCAGAATAGCAATCAGCCCCAGCATTTT. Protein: CAWTRGQNSNQPQHF.

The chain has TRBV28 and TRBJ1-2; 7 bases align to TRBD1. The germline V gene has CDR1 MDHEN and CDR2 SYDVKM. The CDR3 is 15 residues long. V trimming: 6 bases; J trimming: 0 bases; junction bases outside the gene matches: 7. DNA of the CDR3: TGTGCCAGCAGAGGGAACAGGGGAACTAACTATGGCTACACCTTC. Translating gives CASRGNRGTNYGYTF.

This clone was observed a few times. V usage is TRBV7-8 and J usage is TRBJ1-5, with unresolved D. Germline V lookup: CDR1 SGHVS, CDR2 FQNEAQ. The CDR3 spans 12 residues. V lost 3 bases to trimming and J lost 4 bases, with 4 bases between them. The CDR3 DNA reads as TGTGCCAGCAGCTTGGGAAATCAGCCCCAGCATTTT. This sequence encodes CASSLGNQPQHF.

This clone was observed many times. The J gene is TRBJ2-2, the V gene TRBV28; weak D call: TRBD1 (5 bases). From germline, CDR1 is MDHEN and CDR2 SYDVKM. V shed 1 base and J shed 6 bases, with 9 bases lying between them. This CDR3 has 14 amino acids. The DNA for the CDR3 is TGTGCCAGCAGTTTATCAGGGTTGCCCGGGGAGCTGTTTTTT. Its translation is CASSLSGLPGELFF.

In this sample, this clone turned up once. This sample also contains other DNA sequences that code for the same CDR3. The CDR3 sequence: CASSLSSYNEQFF. The CDR3 coding sequence is TGTGCCAGCAGTTTATCCTCCTACAATGAGCAGTTCTTC. This sequence joins TRBV27 and TRBJ2-1; D not certain. The V end was cut by 0 bases, the J end by 0 bases, with 0 bases between. Germline V lookup: CDR1 MNHEY, CDR2 SMNVEV (reference sequence). The CDR3 length is 13 residues.

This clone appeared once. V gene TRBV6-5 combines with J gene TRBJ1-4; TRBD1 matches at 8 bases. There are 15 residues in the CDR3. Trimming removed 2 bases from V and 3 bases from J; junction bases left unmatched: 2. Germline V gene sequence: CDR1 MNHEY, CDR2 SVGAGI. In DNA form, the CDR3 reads TGTGCCAGCAGTTACCGGACAGGGTCTAATGAAAAACTGTTTTTT. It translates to CASSYRTGSNEKLFF.

In DNA, the CDR3 is TGTGCCAGCAGTCCCCGGACAGTATATAACTATGGCTACACCTTC. This codes for CASSPRTVYNYGYTF. The chain recombines TRBV28 with TRBJ1-2, with D maybe TRBD1 (6 bases). Germline values: CDR1 MDHEN, CDR2 SYDVKM. This CDR3 spans 15 amino acids. The V gene lost 5 bases and the J gene lost 1 base, with 14 bases spanning the gap.

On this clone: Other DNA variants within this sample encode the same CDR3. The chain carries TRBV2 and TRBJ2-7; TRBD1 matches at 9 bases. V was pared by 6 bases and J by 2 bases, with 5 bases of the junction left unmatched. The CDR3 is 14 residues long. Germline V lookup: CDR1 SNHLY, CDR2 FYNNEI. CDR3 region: CASRPGQGPYEQYF. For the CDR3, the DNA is TGTGCCAGCAGACCGGGACAGGGACCCTACGAGCAGTACTTC.

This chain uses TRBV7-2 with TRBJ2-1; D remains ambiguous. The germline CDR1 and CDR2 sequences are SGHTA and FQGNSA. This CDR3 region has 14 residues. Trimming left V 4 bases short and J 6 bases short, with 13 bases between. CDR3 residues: CASSSYYFTNEQFF. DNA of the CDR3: TGTGCCAGCAGCTCCTACTATTTTACCAATGAGCAGTTCTTC. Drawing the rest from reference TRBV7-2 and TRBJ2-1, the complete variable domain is GAGVSQSPSNKVTEKGKDVELRCDPISGHTALYWYRQSLGQGLEFLIYFQGNSAPDKSGLPSDRFSAERTGGSVSTLTIQRTQQEDSAVYLCASSSYYFTNEQFFGPGTRLTVL.

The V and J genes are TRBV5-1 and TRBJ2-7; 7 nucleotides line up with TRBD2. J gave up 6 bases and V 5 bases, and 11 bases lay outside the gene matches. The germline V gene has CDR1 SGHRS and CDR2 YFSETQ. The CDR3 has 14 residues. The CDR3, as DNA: TGCGCCAGCAGGCAGCGGGACCAGACTGGCGAGCAGTACTTC. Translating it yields CASRQRDQTGEQYF.

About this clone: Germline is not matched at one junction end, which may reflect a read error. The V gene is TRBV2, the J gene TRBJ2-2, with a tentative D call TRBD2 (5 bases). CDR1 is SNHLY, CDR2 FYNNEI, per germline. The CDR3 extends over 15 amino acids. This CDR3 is CASNILGIEHRGAVF. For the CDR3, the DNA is TGTGCCAGCAATATCCTGGGGATTGAACACCGGGGAGCTGTTTTT.

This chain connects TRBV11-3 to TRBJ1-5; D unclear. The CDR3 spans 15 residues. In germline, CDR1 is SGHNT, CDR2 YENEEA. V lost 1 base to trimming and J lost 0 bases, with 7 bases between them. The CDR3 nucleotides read TGTGCCAGCAGCTTAGCCGGTGCTAGCAATCAGCCCCAGCATTTT. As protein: CASSLAGASNQPQHF. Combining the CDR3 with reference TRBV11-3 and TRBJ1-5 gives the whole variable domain EAGVVQSPRYKIIEKKQPVAFWCNPISGHNTLYWYLQNLGQGPELLIRYENEEAVDDSQLPKDRFSAERLKGVDSTLKIQPAELGDSAVYLCASSLAGASNQPQHFGDGTRLSIL.

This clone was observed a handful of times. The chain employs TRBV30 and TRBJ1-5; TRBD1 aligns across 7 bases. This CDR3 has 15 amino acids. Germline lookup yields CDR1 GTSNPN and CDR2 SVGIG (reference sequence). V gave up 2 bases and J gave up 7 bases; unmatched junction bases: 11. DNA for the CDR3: TGTGCCTGGAGTAAGTATACAGGGGAAGGCCAGCCCCAGCATTTT. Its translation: CAWSKYTGEGQPQHF.